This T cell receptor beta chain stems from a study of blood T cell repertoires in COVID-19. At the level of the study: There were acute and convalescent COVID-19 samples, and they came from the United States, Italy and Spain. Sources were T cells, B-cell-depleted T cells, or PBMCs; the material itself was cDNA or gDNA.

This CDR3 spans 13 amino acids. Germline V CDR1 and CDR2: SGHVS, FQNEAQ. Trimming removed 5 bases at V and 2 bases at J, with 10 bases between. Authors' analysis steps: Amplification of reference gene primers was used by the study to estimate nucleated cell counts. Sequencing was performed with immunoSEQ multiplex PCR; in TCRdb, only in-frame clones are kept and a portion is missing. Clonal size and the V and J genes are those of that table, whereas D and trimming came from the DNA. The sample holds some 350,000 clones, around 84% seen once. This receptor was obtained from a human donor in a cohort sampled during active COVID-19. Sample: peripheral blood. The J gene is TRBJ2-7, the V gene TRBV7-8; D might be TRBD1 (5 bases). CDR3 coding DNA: TGTGCCAGCAGCCTTAAAGGGGCCTACGAGCAGTACTTC. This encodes CASSLKGAYEQYF.